This T cell receptor beta chain was recovered during a study of blood T cell repertoires in COVID-19. About the research overall: Samples came from the United States, Italy and Spain, spanning acute and convalescent COVID-19.

This CDR3 has 14 residues. The germline gives CDR1 SGHAT, CDR2 FQNNGV. V dropped 0 bases and J dropped 9 bases, with 13 bases sitting between them. Source study methods: Estimation of nucleated cell counts was performed using reference gene primer amplification. The protocol was immunoSEQ multiplex PCR, while the TCRdb copy is restricted to in-frame clones and leaves out a portion. V, J and clone size are taken as reported in that table, and D and trimming were inferred from the DNA itself. The data show tens of thousands of clones, 88% seen once. Sample: peripheral blood. The TCR originated in a human donor in a cohort sampled during active COVID-19. This chain joins TRBV11-2 and TRBJ2-3, with D possibly being TRBD2 (5 bases). The CDR3 DNA is TGTGCCAGCAGCTTAGAGGGGAGCCTTAGGACGCAGTATTTT. It yields the protein CASSLEGSLRTQYF.